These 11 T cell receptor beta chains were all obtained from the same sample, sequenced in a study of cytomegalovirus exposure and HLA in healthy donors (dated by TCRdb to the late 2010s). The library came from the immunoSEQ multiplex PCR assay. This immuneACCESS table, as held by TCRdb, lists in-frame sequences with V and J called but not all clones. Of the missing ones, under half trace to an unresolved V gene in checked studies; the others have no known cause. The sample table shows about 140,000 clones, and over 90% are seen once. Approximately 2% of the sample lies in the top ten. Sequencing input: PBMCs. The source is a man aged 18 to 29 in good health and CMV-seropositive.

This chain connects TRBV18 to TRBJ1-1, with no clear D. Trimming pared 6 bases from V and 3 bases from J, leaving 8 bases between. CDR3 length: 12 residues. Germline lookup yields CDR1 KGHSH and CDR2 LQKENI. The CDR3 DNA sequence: TGTGCCAGCTCGACCGGGGACACTGAAGCTTTCTTT. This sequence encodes CASSTGDTEAFF.

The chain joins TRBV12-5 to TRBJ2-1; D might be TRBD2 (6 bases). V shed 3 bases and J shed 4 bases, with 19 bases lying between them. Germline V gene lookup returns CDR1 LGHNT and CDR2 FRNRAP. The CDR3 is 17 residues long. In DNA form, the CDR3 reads TGTGCTAGTGGTTTTGGGGCCCCCGGGACTGCTTACAATGAGCAGTTCTTC. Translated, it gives CASGFGAPGTAYNEQFF. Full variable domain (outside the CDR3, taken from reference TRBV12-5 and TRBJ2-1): DARVTQTPRHKVTEMGQEVTMRCQPILGHNTVFWYRQTMMQGLELLAYFRNRAPLDDSGMPKDRFSAEMPDATLATLKIQPSEPRDSAVYFCASGFGAPGTAYNEQFFGPGTRLTVL.

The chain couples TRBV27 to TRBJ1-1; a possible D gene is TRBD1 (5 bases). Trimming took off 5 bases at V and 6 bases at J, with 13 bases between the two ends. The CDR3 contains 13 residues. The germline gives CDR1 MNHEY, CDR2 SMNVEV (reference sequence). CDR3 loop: CASSATAAAEAFF. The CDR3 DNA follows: TGTGCCAGCAGTGCGACAGCTGCAGCTGAAGCTTTCTTT.

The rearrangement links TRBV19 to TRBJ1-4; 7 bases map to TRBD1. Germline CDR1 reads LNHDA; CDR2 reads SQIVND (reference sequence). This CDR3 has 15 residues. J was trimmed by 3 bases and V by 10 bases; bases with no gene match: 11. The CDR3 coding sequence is TGTGCCACCAAAATGGTAGGGACAGCTAATGAAAAACTGTTTTTT. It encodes CATKMVGTANEKLFF.

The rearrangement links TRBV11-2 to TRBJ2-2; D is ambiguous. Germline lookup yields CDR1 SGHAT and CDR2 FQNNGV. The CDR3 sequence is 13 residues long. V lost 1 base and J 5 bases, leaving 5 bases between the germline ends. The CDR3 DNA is TGTGCCAGCAGCTTAGTGAGGACCGGGGAGCTGTTTTTT. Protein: CASSLVRTGELFF.

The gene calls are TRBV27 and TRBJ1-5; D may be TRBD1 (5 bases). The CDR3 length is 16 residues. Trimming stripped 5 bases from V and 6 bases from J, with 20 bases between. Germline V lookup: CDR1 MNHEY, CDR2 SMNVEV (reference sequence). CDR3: CASSNRRGGEGQPQHF. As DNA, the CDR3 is TGTGCCAGCAGTAATCGACGGGGAGGGGAGGGTCAGCCCCAGCATTTT.

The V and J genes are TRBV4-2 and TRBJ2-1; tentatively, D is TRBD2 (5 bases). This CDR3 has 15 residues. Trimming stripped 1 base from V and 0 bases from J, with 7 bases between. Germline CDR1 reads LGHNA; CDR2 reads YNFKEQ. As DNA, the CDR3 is TGTGCCAGCAGCCAAGGTGGAGGCTCCTACAATGAGCAGTTCTTC. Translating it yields CASSQGGGSYNEQFF.

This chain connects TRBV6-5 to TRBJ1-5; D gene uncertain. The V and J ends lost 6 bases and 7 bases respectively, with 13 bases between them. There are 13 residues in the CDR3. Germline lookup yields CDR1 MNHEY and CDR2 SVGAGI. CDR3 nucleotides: TGTGCCAGCAGCCGCTCAAGGAGACAGCCCCAGCATTTT. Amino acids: CASSRSRRQPQHF.

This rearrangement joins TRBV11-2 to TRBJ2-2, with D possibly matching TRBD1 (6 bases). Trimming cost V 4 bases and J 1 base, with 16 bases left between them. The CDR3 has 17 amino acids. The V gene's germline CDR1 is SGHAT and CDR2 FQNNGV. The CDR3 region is CASSSLSRDKNTGELFF. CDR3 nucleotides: TGTGCCAGCAGCTCCCTTTCCCGGGACAAGAACACCGGGGAGCTGTTTTTT. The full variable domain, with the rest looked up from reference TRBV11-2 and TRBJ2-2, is EAGVAQSPRYKIIEKRQSVAFWCNPISGHATLYWYQQILGQGPKLLIQFQNNGVVDDSQLPKDRFSAERLKGVDSTLKIQPAKLEDSAVYLCASSSLSRDKNTGELFFGEGSRLTVL.

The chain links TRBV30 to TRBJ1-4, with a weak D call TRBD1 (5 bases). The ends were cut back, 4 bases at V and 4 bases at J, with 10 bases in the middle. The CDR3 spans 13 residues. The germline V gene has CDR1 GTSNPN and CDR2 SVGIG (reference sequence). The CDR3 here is CAWTRQLNEKLFF. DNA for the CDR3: TGTGCCTGGACCCGACAGCTTAATGAAAAACTGTTTTTT.

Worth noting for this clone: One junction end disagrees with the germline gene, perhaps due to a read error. CDR3: CSVEGPGQGASYYYEQFF. The CDR3 DNA sequence: TGCAGCGTTGAAGGACCGGGACAGGGGGCAAGCTACTACTATGAGCAGTTCTTC. The rearrangement uses TRBV29-1 and TRBJ2-1, with 12 bases that match TRBD1. This CDR3 spans 18 amino acids. Germline lookup yields CDR1 SQVTM and CDR2 ANQGSEA.